A single sample gave rise to the 31 T cell receptor beta chains below, sequenced in a study of shared clonotypes between healthy human individuals. TCRdb's copy holds only in-frame clones and misses some; the assay was immunoSEQ multiplex PCR. In the table there are around 700,000 clones, about two thirds of which are singletons. The specimen sequenced was memory CD4+ T cells sorted from blood. Described subset: CD45RA-negative fraction. The origin of the receptors is a woman aged 25 to 39 in good health.

The chain joins TRBV11-3 to TRBJ2-7; 7 nucleotides agree with TRBD1. CDR3 length: 13 amino acids. V was clipped by 2 bases and J by 6 bases; unmatched bases: 4. CDR1 is SGHNT and CDR2 is YENEEA in the germline V gene. The chain's CDR3 is CASSLKTGSEQYF. CDR3 nucleotides: TGTGCCAGCAGCTTAAAGACAGGGTCCGAGCAGTACTTC.

This clone has only one observation. J is TRBJ2-1 and V is TRBV29-1, with 10 bases matching TRBD2. The CDR3 is 18 residues long. The ends lost 7 bases at V and 3 bases at J; junction bases unmatched: 18. Germline loops: CDR1 SQVTM, CDR2 ANQGSEA. The CDR3 sequence is CSAWIAGGTSPIYNEQFF. In nucleotides, the CDR3 is TGCAGCGCGTGGATAGCGGGAGGCACCTCCCCCATCTACAATGAGCAGTTCTTC.

The rearrangement joins TRBV6-1 to TRBJ1-2, with 8 bases fitting TRBD1. This CDR3 comprises 15 residues. Trimming cost V 3 bases and J 2 bases; bases outside gene matches: 5. Germline V CDR1 and CDR2: MNHNS, SASEGT. The CDR3 reads CASSDRSGGNYGYTF. The CDR3 nucleotides read TGTGCCAGCAGTGATCGTTCAGGGGGCAACTATGGCTACACCTTC.

The chain links TRBV4-1 to TRBJ2-7; 9 nucleotides agree with TRBD1. This CDR3 region has 14 residues. Germline assignment: CDR1 MGHRA and CDR2 YSYEKL. Trimming took 4 bases from V and 6 from J; bases not matched to a gene: 7. The CDR3 here is CASSRPGQGSEQYF. CDR3 nucleotide sequence: TGCGCCAGCAGCCGCCCGGGACAGGGCAGCGAGCAGTACTTC.

The gene calls are TRBV6-5 and TRBJ2-1; D not resolved. The CDR3 is 14 amino acids. Germline CDR1 and CDR2: MNHEY and SVGAGI. Trimming removed 0 bases at V and 9 bases at J, with 12 bases between. The CDR3 nucleotides are TGTGCCAGCAGTTACTCGGCAGCGCGCAGTGAGCAGTTCTTC. Amino acids: CASSYSAARSEQFF.

In its sample, this clone was seen a few times. J is TRBJ2-7 and V is TRBV30; 7 positions agree with TRBD1. Looked up from germline, CDR1 is GTSNPN and CDR2 is SVGIG (reference sequence). J gave up 3 bases and V 3 bases, and 5 bases lay outside the gene matches. The CDR3 has 13 amino acids. CDR3 loop: CAWRGGSHYEQYF. CDR3 in DNA: TGTGCCTGGAGAGGGGGCTCCCACTACGAGCAGTACTTC.

This chain connects TRBV2 to TRBJ2-3; D is undetermined. This CDR3 is 14 amino acids long. V dropped 5 bases and J dropped 7 bases, with 16 bases sitting between them. Germline values: CDR1 SNHLY, CDR2 FYNNEI. This chain's CDR3 is CASSRVLVGNTQYF. For the CDR3, the DNA is TGTGCCAGCAGTAGGGTCTTAGTGGGAAATACGCAGTATTTT.

The CDR3 here is CASASGSSYNEQFF. The CDR3 DNA follows: TGCGCCAGCGCTAGCGGGAGCTCCTACAATGAGCAGTTCTTC. The chain links TRBV5-1 to TRBJ2-1; 10 bases map to TRBD2. V dropped 7 bases and J dropped 0; count of bases not matched to a gene: 1. The length of the CDR3 is 14 residues. Germline CDR1 is SGHRS and CDR2 is YFSETQ.

This clone was seen at least ten times. V is TRBV19 and J is TRBJ1-5; D ambiguous. V gave up 5 bases and J gave up 6 bases, with 8 bases separating them. The CDR3 sequence is 12 residues long. Germline assignment: CDR1 LNHDA and CDR2 SQIVND (reference sequence). CDR3 in DNA: TGTGCCAGTAGTGGTGACGGTCAGCCCCAGCATTTT. Protein sequence: CASSGDGQPQHF.

This clone has at least ten counts. The chain is built from TRBV6-6 and TRBJ2-7, with 13 bases that match TRBD2. This CDR3 contains 15 residues. J lost 2 bases, V lost 6 bases, and 4 bases had no gene match. In germline, CDR1 is MNHNY, CDR2 SVGAGI (reference sequence). The CDR3 loop reads CASRAGTSGTYEQYF. The CDR3 DNA follows: TGTGCCAGCAGAGCCGGGACTAGCGGGACCTACGAGCAGTACTTC.

The chain couples TRBV9 to TRBJ1-4; D possibly corresponds to TRBD1 (5 bases). The CDR3 consists of 15 residues. With 3 bases removed from V and 3 bases from J, the gap between germline ends came to 12 bases. Germline lookup yields CDR1 SGDLS and CDR2 YYNGEE. In DNA form, the CDR3 reads TGTGCCAGCAGCGCCAGTGGGGGAGCTAATGAAAAACTGTTTTTT. Its protein is CASSASGGANEKLFF.

A remark on this clone: The same CDR3 is also encoded by other DNA sequences in this sample. The J gene is TRBJ2-1, the V gene TRBV5-1; TRBD2 aligns across 8 bases. Unmatched junction bases numbered 2, after V lost 0 bases and J lost 3 bases. The CDR3 loop spans 15 amino acids. Germline CDR1 reads SGHRS; CDR2 reads YFSETQ. CDR3 sequence: CASSLASGGYNEQFF. The DNA of the CDR3 is TGCGCCAGCAGCTTGGCAAGCGGGGGCTACAATGAGCAGTTCTTC.

This clone came up a few times. V is TRBV7-8 and J is TRBJ2-2, with no clear D. V was clipped by 3 bases and J by 8 bases, with 7 bases between them. The germline CDR1 and CDR2 sequences are SGHVS and FQNEAQ. CDR3 length equals 12 residues. The CDR3 is CASSFRAGELFF. Here the CDR3 DNA reads TGTGCCAGCAGCTTCCGGGCGGGGGAGCTGTTTTTT.

This chain uses TRBV18 with TRBJ2-7; D remains ambiguous. Germline V lookup: CDR1 KGHSH, CDR2 LQKENI. The CDR3 spans 11 residues. V dropped 6 bases and J dropped 0 bases, with 3 bases sitting between them. CDR3 sequence (DNA): TGTGCCAGCTCTGCCTCCTACGAGCAGTACTTC. Residues: CASSASYEQYF.

The chain uses TRBV5-1 and TRBJ1-1, with TRBD1 identical over 8 bases. CDR1 SGHRS and CDR2 YFSETQ come from the germline V gene. CDR3 length equals 15 residues. V lost 4 bases to trimming and J lost 5 bases; unmatched junction nucleotides: 10. The CDR3 loop is CASSPTGEGWTEAFF. CDR3 bases: TGCGCCAGCAGCCCGACAGGGGAAGGGTGGACTGAAGCTTTCTTT. The variable domain in full, with the rest retrieved from reference TRBV5-1 and TRBJ1-1, is KAGVTQTPRYLIKTRGQQVTLSCSPISGHRSVSWYQQTPGQGLQFLFEYFSETQRNKGNFPGRFSGRQFSNSRSEMNVSTLELGDSALYLCASSPTGEGWTEAFFGQGTRLTVV.

This chain links TRBV11-2 with TRBJ2-6, with D uncertain. The CDR3 totals 17 residues. Germline CDR1 and CDR2: SGHAT and FQNNGV. Trimming shortened V by 0 bases and J by 0 bases, and 9 bases separated the two germline ends. The CDR3 region has the DNA TGTGCCAGCAGCTTAGATCATGCGAGCTCTGGGGCCAACGTCCTGACTTTC. Encoded protein: CASSLDHASSGANVLTF.

This rearrangement joins TRBV28 to TRBJ2-5; 8 bases match TRBD1. Germline V gene data show CDR1 as MDHEN and CDR2 as SYDVKM. The V gene end was trimmed by 3 bases and the J gene end by 11 bases; junction bases not matched to a gene: 14. The CDR3 extends over 15 amino acids. The CDR3 DNA sequence: TGTGCCAGCAGTTTTTTAGGGCAGGGGGCTTGGGAGCAGTACTTC. This gives the protein CASSFLGQGAWEQYF.

The rearrangement links TRBV5-1 to TRBJ1-1; 10 nucleotides line up with TRBD1. Germline V gene sequence: CDR1 SGHRS, CDR2 YFSETQ. Trimming removed 4 bases from V and 0 bases from J; junction bases left unmatched: 6. The CDR3 length is 16 residues. CDR3 amino acids: CASSPGTGEMNTEAFF. The CDR3 nucleotides are TGCGCCAGCAGCCCGGGGACAGGGGAAATGAACACTGAAGCTTTCTTT.

The chain employs TRBV2 and TRBJ2-1; 10 bases are a match to TRBD2. Trimming took 11 bases from V and 1 from J; bases not matched to a gene: 8. CDR3 length equals 15 residues. CDR1 is SNHLY and CDR2 is FYNNEI in the germline V gene. The CDR3 nucleotides read TGTGCCGACGGGCCTAGCGGGGGATCCTACAATGAGCAGTTCTTC. It yields the protein CADGPSGGSYNEQFF.

The J gene is TRBJ2-7, the V gene TRBV27; D may be TRBD1 (6 bases). The germline V and J ends were trimmed by 5 bases and 0 bases, with 17 bases remaining between them. Germline lookup yields CDR1 MNHEY and CDR2 SMNVEV (reference sequence). The CDR3 is made up of 16 amino acids. In DNA, the CDR3 is TGTGCCAGCAGTCTACGGACAGCTACTATCTCCTACGAGCAGTACTTC. Its translation: CASSLRTATISYEQYF.

The genes are TRBV5-1 and TRBJ2-5; TRBD2 matches 7 bases. CDR3 length: 14 residues. V lost 5 bases to trimming and J lost 2 bases; unmatched junction nucleotides: 6. Germline CDR1 and CDR2: SGHRS and YFSETQ. Here the CDR3 reads CASRSGLTQETQYF. CDR3 in DNA: TGCGCCAGCAGATCGGGACTAACGCAAGAGACCCAGTACTTC.

The chain couples TRBV5-8 to TRBJ1-2; no definite D call. Germline V gene sequence: CDR1 SGHTS, CDR2 YDEGEE. The CDR3 is 12 residues long. Trimming took 4 bases from V and 8 from J, leaving 12 bases between them. The CDR3 spells CASSTSARGYTF. The CDR3 DNA is TGTGCCAGCAGCACCTCCGCTCGCGGCTACACCTTC.

V is TRBV6-6 and J is TRBJ2-5; D is unclear. CDR3 length: 13 residues. The germline V gene has CDR1 MNHNY and CDR2 SVGAGI (reference sequence). V dropped 5 bases and J dropped 2 bases, with 9 bases sitting between them. The CDR3 loop reads CASSRIVQETQYF. The CDR3 DNA follows: TGTGCCAGCAGTAGAATCGTTCAAGAGACCCAGTACTTC.

The gene calls are TRBV30 and TRBJ2-7; 7 bases agree with TRBD2. With 1 base clipped from V and 2 bases from J, the junction kept 2 bases outside the gene matches. CDR1 and CDR2 from the germline V gene are GTSNPN and SVGIG (reference sequence). This CDR3 comprises 13 residues. As DNA, the CDR3 is TGTGCCTGGAGTGGGCTAGCGGCCTACGAGCAGTACTTC. It yields the protein CAWSGLAAYEQYF.

V is TRBV6-1 and J is TRBJ1-2, with 7 positions matching TRBD1. This CDR3 is built from 16 residues. CDR1 is MNHNS, CDR2 SASEGT, per germline. V shed 3 bases and J 6 bases; nucleotides not matched to a gene: 13. CDR3 sequence: CASSESWTGTGDGYTF. CDR3 nucleotides: TGTGCCAGCAGTGAGTCGTGGACAGGAACGGGCGATGGCTACACCTTC.

In nucleotides, the CDR3 is TGTGCCAGCAGTCCCTACAGGGACTCTGGGGCCAACGTCCTGACTTTC. This translates into CASSPYRDSGANVLTF. This chain joins TRBV27 and TRBJ2-6, with D perhaps TRBD1 (6 bases). Germline CDR1 is MNHEY and CDR2 is SMNVEV (reference sequence). The CDR3 totals 16 residues. V lost 5 bases and J lost 0, with 11 bases in between. Combining the CDR3 with reference TRBV27 and TRBJ2-6 gives the whole variable domain EAQVTQNPRYLITVTGKKLTVTCSQNMNHEYMSWYRQDPGLGLRQIYYSMNVEVTDKGDVPEGYKVSRKEKRNFPLILESPSPNQTSLYFCASSPYRDSGANVLTFGAGSRLTVL.

This rearrangement joins TRBV6-1 to TRBJ1-1; TRBD1 is a possible D gene (5 bases). The CDR3 length is 14 residues. The germline V and J ends were trimmed by 5 bases and 1 base, with 11 bases remaining between them. Looked up from germline, CDR1 is MNHNS and CDR2 is SASEGT. The CDR3 reads CASSNQGRNTEAFF. The CDR3 DNA reads TGTGCCAGCAGTAATCAGGGCCGGAACACTGAAGCTTTCTTT.

The V gene is TRBV2, the J gene TRBJ2-3, with D maybe TRBD2 (5 bases). CDR1 is SNHLY and CDR2 is FYNNEI in the germline V gene. V was pared by 6 bases and J by 3 bases, with 13 bases between. CDR3 length: 14 amino acids. The CDR3 DNA is TGTGCCAGCAGACCGGGATTCGGGACAGATACGCAGTATTTT. It is translated as CASRPGFGTDTQYF.

The V and J genes are TRBV28 and TRBJ2-2; no clear D. The V end was cut by 6 bases, the J end by 0 bases, with 14 bases between. There are 16 residues in the CDR3. Germline CDR1 is MDHEN and CDR2 is SYDVKM. CDR3 sequence: CASRHLTLSNTGELFF. The CDR3 nucleotides read TGTGCCAGCAGGCATCTAACCCTATCGAACACCGGGGAGCTGTTTTTT.

By share, this clone counts as medium-sized. The J gene is TRBJ1-2, the V gene TRBV27; D possibly corresponds to TRBD1 (5 bases). Trimming cost V 4 bases and J 13 bases, with 16 bases left between them. The CDR3 is 12 residues long. Germline V CDR1 and CDR2: MNHEY, SMNVEV (reference sequence). CDR3 coding DNA: TGTGCCAGCAGTTATCGCCCAGGGATTGTCACCTTC. Translated: CASSYRPGIVTF.

This clone was detected only a few times. This specimen includes other DNA sequences encoding the same CDR3. The genes are TRBV11-2 and TRBJ2-7, with TRBD2 matching over 7 bases. This CDR3 is built from 14 residues. Trimming removed 6 bases from V and 0 bases from J; junction bases left unmatched: 5. Germline V gives CDR1 SGHAT, CDR2 FQNNGV. CDR3 in DNA: TGTGCCAGCAGTCTCCAGCGGGACTCCTACGAGCAGTACTTC. It is translated as CASSLQRDSYEQYF.